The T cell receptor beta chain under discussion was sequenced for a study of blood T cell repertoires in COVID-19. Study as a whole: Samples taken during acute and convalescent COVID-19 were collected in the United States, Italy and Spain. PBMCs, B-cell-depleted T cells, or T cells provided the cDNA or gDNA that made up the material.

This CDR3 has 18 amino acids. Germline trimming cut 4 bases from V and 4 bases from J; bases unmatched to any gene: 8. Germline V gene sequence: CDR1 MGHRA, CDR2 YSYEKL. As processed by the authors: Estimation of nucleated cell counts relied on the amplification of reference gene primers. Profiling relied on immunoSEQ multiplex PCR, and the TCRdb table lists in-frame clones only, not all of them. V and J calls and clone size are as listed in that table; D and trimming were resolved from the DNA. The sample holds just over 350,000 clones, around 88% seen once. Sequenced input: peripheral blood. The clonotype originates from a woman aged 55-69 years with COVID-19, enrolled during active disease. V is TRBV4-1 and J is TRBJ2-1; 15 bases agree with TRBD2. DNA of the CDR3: TGCGCCAGCAGCCCTCGGACTAGCGGGGGGGCACGTTACAATGAGCAGTTCTTC. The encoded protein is CASSPRTSGGARYNEQFF.